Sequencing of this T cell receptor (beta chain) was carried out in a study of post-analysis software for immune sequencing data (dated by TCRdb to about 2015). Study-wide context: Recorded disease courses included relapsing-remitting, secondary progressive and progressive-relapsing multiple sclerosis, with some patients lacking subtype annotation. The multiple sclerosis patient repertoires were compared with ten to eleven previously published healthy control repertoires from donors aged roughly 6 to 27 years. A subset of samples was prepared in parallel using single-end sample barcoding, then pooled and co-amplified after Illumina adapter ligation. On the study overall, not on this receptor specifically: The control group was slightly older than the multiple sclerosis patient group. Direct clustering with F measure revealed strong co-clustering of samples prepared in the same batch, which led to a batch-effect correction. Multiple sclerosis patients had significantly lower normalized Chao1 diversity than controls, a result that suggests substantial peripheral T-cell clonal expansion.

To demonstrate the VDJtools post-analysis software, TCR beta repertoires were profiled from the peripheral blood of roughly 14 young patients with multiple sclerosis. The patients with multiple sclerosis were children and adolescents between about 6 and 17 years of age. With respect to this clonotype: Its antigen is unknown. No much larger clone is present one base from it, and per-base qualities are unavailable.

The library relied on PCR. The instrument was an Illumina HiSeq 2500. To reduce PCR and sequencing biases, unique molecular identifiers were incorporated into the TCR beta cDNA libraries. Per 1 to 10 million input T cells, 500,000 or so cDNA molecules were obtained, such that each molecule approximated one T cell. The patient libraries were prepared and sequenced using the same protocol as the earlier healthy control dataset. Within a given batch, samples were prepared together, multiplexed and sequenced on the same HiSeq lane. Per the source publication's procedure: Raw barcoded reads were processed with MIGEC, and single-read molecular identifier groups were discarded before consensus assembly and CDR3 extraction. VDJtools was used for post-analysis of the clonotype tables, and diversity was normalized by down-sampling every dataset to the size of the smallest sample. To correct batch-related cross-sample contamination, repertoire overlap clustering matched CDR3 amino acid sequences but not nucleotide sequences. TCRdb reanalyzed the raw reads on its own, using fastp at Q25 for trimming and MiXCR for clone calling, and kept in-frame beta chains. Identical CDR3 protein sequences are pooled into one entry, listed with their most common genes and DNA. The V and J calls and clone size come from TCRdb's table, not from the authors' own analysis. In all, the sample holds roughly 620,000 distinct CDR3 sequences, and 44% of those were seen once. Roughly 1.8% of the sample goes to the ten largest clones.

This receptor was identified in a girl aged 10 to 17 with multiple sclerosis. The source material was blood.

The DNA sequence follows: TGTGCCAGCAGCGTACAGGGGGACCCCTACAATGAGCAGTTCTTC. This codes for CASSVQGDPYNEQFF. In this chain, TRBV9 is recombined with TRBJ2-1; TRBD1 aligns with 7 central bases. The CDR3 goes from the cysteine to the phenylalanine over 15 residues. The read is trimmed to its CDR3 DNA, 45 bases read in frame from base 1. After removal of 1 base from V and 2 bases from J, the junction retains 3 bases not matched to a gene. Based on the germline V gene, the CDR1 and CDR2 sequences are SGDLS and YYNGEE.